The T cell receptor (beta chain) under discussion was sequenced for a study of blood T cell repertoires in COVID-19. Only one count was recorded for this clone. V lost 3 bases to trimming and J lost 4 bases; unmatched junction nucleotides: 6. Germline assignment: CDR1 LNHNV and CDR2 YYDKDF (reference sequence). The CDR3 is made up of 16 amino acids. This table comes from immunoSEQ multiplex PCR, and its TCRdb copy is limited to in-frame clones, with some not included. The sample lists roughly 140,000 clones; just under 90% were seen once. The chain carries TRBV15 and TRBJ1-1, with 12 bases that match TRBD1. This receptor was taken from a middle-aged woman with acute or convalescent COVID-19. Material for sequencing was peripheral blood. The CDR3 sequence is CATSRGTGGRGTEAFF. CDR3 DNA sequence: TGTGCCACCAGCAGGGGGACAGGGGGCAGGGGCACTGAAGCTTTCTTT.